This TCR beta chain is drawn from a study of shared clonotypes between healthy human individuals (TCRdb year 2020). Background on the whole study: Three men and two women, aged 18 to 49 years, made up the cohort. For each donor, three plates each were used for CD4 naive and CD4 memory, two plates were used for CD8 naive, and one plate was used for CD8 memory. Each donor's leukapheresis produced roughly between about 0.85 and 10 billion PBMCs. To estimate repertoire size and how much clonotype sharing occurs between individuals, the study deeply sequenced the blood TCR repertoires of several healthy adults. To increase sequencing depth and limit assay-specific biases, different laboratories used diverse techniques to prepare libraries and sequence TCR repertoires. On the study overall, not on this receptor specifically: Only blood was sampled, and tissue TCR repertoires likely differ from those in blood. Pairwise subsampling indicated that sequencing depth was expected to affect the degree of clonotype sharing among donors. Incomplete sequencing was indicated by rarefaction of sorted-subset datasets, despite the large sequencing depth. The small number of donors limited the genetic and exposure-history diversity represented. About 4.5% of naive CD4, roughly 3.6% of naive CD8, approximately 2.2% of memory CD4, and 0.35% to 0.5% of memory CD8 clonotypes were shared across a few donors. Compared with non-shared clonotypes, the clonotypes found in all four sorted-subset donors had higher generation probabilities. Naive subsets generally had larger estimated clonotype richness than memory subsets did.

Using the deep immunoSEQ assay, multiplex PCR amplified TCR CDR3 regions from genomic DNA. For each cell subset, the extracted genomic DNA was distributed evenly across all wells of several immunoSEQ 96-well plates, and each plate served as one replicate. For sorted subsets, around 200 ng genomic DNA, equal to some 28,000 T cell genomes, was loaded into each replicate PCR. Purified libraries were measured with a Qubit 3.0 fluorometer, size-checked on a Bioanalyzer 2100, and measured again with the KAPA Library Quantification kit. Each immunoSEQ 96-well plate was sequenced on its own single-read 150-cycle Illumina NextSeq 550 flow cell. In the original analysis: Because the immunoSEQ output included only junctional sequences and no quality scores, the filtering could not be the same as the filtering used for full-length reads. To assign V/J genes and CDR3, sequences were annotated using PyIR, a Python wrapper for IgBLAST v1.9, with IMGT germline references. Reads were removed for weak V/J assignments (E-value above 1e-6), missing CDR3, stop codons, out-of-frame junctions, or ambiguous translated residues. V3J clonotypes were defined by identical inferred V gene, J gene, and CDR3 amino acid sequence. Percentage overlap between repertoires was calculated by dividing the number of shared unique clonotypes by the size of the smaller repertoire. RTK rarefaction, the Chao1 estimator, and Recon v2.1 estimates of unobserved clonotypes were used to assess repertoire richness. Generation probabilities for all TCRbeta clonotypes obtained by the gDNA method from a handful of donors were computed using OLGA. TCRdb limited this immuneACCESS table to in-frame rearrangements with V and J called. A share of clones is missing; checked studies link under half to unresolved V genes, and the rest is unexplained. V, J and clone size derive from that table, while D and trimming were established from the DNA sequence. Within this sample are some 690,000 clones, with 90% of them counted one time only. The ten top clones hold around a third of the sample.

CDR3 length: 17 amino acids, cysteine to phenylalanine. The retained sequence is limited to the CDR3, 51 bases, with the frame set at the first base. The germline V gene specifies SGDLS as CDR1 and YYNGEE as CDR2. V loses 0 bases, J loses 10 bases, and the germline ends lie 23 bases apart. Healthy HIV-negative adults with no recently reported acute infections or vaccinations were included as donors. Only Caucasian adults living in Nashville, Tennessee, USA were represented among the donors. The CD8 memory samples were a combination of magnetically selected CD45RO+ cells and CCR7-negative CD45RA+ effector memory (TemRA) cells. Blood was collected by leukapheresis, and PBMCs were isolated by Ficoll-Histopaque density gradient centrifugation and then cryopreserved in liquid nitrogen vapor phase. Purity and quantity of every magnetically sorted T cell population were checked by analytical flow cytometry. Genomic DNA was isolated from every sorted fraction and measured by UV absorbance on a Nanodrop 2000c.

As concerns this clone: The specificity of this receptor is unknown. No quality values exist for individual bases; no much larger clone is one base distant.

The chain couples TRBV9 to TRBJ2-4; the D gene identity is not certain. The clonotype comes from a man between 18 and 35 years old in good health. Some clones in this sample may be carry-over from other donors' samples. The specimen was memory CD8+ T cells from PBMCs. This specimen's cell subset or site label, per the study, means: CD45RO+ cells pooled with CCR7-negative TemRA cells. The nucleotides read TGTGCCAGCAGCGTAGATTCGTCGTACAGAGGTGAACAGATTCAGTACTTC. Translated, this is CASSVDSSYRGEQIQYF. The CDR3, completed at both ends by the reference TRBV9 and TRBJ2-4 genes, gives the full variable domain DSGVTQTPKHLITATGQRVTLRCSPRSGDLSVYWYQQSLDQGLQFLIQYYNGEERAKGNILERFSAQQFPDLHSELNLSSLELGDSALYFCASSVDSSYRGEQIQYFGAGTRLSVL.